Presented here are 19 T cell receptor beta chains from one specimen sequenced in a study of blood T cell repertoires in COVID-19. Produced via immunoSEQ multiplex PCR; TCRdb's table is partial and in-frame only. The sample gives 290,000 or so clones, around nine tenths of which show up once; about 2.6% is in the top ten. Material for sequencing was PBMCs or T cells enriched from blood (not recorded which). The receptor source for this set is a woman aged 18-29 years who had recovered from COVID-19.

The chain uses TRBV6-2 or TRBV6-3 and TRBJ2-2; perhaps TRBD2 as D (6 bases). Germline-derived CDR1 and CDR2 are MNHEY and SVGEGT. CDR3 length equals 16 residues. V was shortened by 6 bases and J by 0 bases, with 14 bases between the two germline ends. CDR3 sequence: CASSLPGLANTGELFF. The CDR3 region has the DNA TGTGCCAGCAGCCTTCCGGGACTCGCGAACACCGGGGAGCTGTTTTTT.

This chain joins TRBV19 and TRBJ1-2, with TRBD1 matching 8 bases. V shed 4 bases and J 7 bases; nucleotides not matched to a gene: 5. This CDR3 is built from 13 residues. The germline V gene encodes CDR1 LNHDA and CDR2 SQIVND (reference sequence). The CDR3 spells CASSRGDRSGYTF. The DNA for the CDR3 is TGTGCCAGTAGTAGGGGGGACAGGAGTGGCTACACCTTC.

The genes are TRBV10-3 and TRBJ1-1; a possible D gene is TRBD1 (6 bases). Germline CDR1 is ENHRY and CDR2 is SYGVKD. This CDR3 is built from 13 residues. V was clipped by 3 bases and J by 4 bases, with 9 bases between them. The CDR3 nucleotides read TGTGCCATCAGTGATCAGGGGTTCACTGAAGCTTTCTTT. It specifies CAISDQGFTEAFF.

This clone was recorded only once. V usage is TRBV7-2 and J usage is TRBJ2-3, with D unclear. The CDR3 runs to 16 residues. Trimming pared 2 bases from V and 0 bases from J, leaving 12 bases between. CDR1 is SGHTA and CDR2 is FQGNSA in the germline V gene. DNA for the CDR3: TGTGCCAGCAGCTTAAGACACCCCTCTAGCACAGATACGCAGTATTTT. Amino acids: CASSLRHPSSTDTQYF.

The chain couples TRBV29-1 to TRBJ2-2; 9 bases are a match to TRBD1. J was trimmed by 6 bases and V by 7 bases; bases with no gene match: 6. The CDR3 loop spans 13 amino acids. Looked up from germline, CDR1 is SQVTM and CDR2 is ANQGSEA. The CDR3 bases are TGCAGCGCGGGACAGGGTCGTGCCGGGGAGCTGTTTTTT. Translating it yields CSAGQGRAGELFF.

The chain joins TRBV27 to TRBJ1-1; possibly TRBD1 for D (5 bases). CDR3 size: 12 residues. Germline CDR1 is MNHEY and CDR2 is SMNVEV (reference sequence). V dropped 6 bases and J dropped 1 base, with 6 bases sitting between them. The CDR3 region has the DNA TGTGCCAGCAGGCAGGGGAACACTGAAGCTTTCTTT. Protein sequence: CASRQGNTEAFF.

This chain uses TRBV27 with TRBJ1-2; D may be TRBD1 (6 bases). In germline, CDR1 is MNHEY, CDR2 SMNVEV (reference sequence). The CDR3 sequence is 19 residues long. V lost 2 bases to trimming and J lost 2 bases, with 24 bases between them. The CDR3 sequence: CASSLRGVRATGPNYGYTF. The DNA for the CDR3 is TGTGCCAGCAGTTTACGGGGTGTCAGGGCTACAGGGCCCAACTATGGCTACACCTTC.

This clone was seen once. V gene TRBV27 combines with J gene TRBJ2-1, with TRBD2 matching over 7 bases. Germline V gene data show CDR1 as MNHEY and CDR2 as SMNVEV (reference sequence). Losses at the gene ends were 3 bases for V and 8 bases for J; bases not matched to a gene: 4. The CDR3 covers 13 residues. CDR3 loop: CASSFLAGDEQFF. Written as DNA, the CDR3 is TGTGCCAGCAGTTTCCTGGCGGGGGATGAGCAGTTCTTC.

The chain couples TRBV7-6 to TRBJ2-3; 12 bases align to TRBD2. The germline gives CDR1 SGHVS, CDR2 FNYEAQ. The CDR3 extends over 19 amino acids. With V trimmed by 8 bases and J by 2 bases, 17 bases remained unmatched. The CDR3 sequence: CASGGGRTSGRRLTDTQYF. As DNA, the CDR3 is TGTGCCAGCGGAGGGGGGCGCACTAGCGGGAGGCGACTCACAGATACGCAGTATTTT. Looking up the rest from reference TRBV7-6 and TRBJ2-3 gives the full variable domain: GAGVSQSPRYKVTKRGQDVALRCDPISGHVSLYWYRQALGQGPEFLTYFNYEAQQDKSGLPNDRFSAERPEGSISTLTIQRTEQRDSAMYRCASGGGRTSGRRLTDTQYFGPGTRLTVL.

This rearrangement joins TRBV14 to TRBJ2-2, with 8 bases aligning to TRBD1. CDR1 and CDR2 from the germline V gene are SGHDN and FVKESK. The V and J ends lost 1 base and 4 bases, in that order; junction bases with no gene match: 8. The CDR3 is made up of 17 amino acids. The CDR3 here is CASSQGGGTGVTGELFF. The CDR3 DNA sequence: TGTGCCAGCAGCCAAGGTGGCGGGACAGGAGTCACCGGGGAGCTGTTTTTT.

The chain joins TRBV5-6 to TRBJ2-2; TRBD2 matches 13 bases. Germline lookup yields CDR1 SGHDT and CDR2 YYEEEE. The CDR3 loop spans 16 amino acids. The trim removed 4 bases at V and 3 bases at J, leaving 3 bases unmatched. DNA of the CDR3: TGTGCCAGCAGCCTACTAGCGGGGGGGTACACCGGGGAGCTGTTTTTT. This sequence encodes CASSLLAGGYTGELFF.

The V call is TRBV5-4, the J call TRBJ2-5; D is unresolved. This CDR3 is 13 amino acids long. V dropped 1 base and J dropped 4 bases, with 8 bases sitting between them. Germline V lookup: CDR1 SGHNT, CDR2 YYREEE (reference sequence). For the CDR3, the DNA is TGTGCCAGCAGCTTGAACAGCTTAGAGACCCAGTACTTC. Residues: CASSLNSLETQYF.

CDR3 DNA: TGTGCCAGCCGACTCCATCAGGGGGGAGGTAATTCACCCCTCCACTTT. Its protein is CASRLHQGGGNSPLHF. The rearrangement links TRBV19 to TRBJ1-6; 7 nucleotides match TRBD1. The length of the CDR3 is 16 residues. V shed 9 bases, J shed 6 bases, and the junction held 14 bases outside the gene matches. In germline, CDR1 is LNHDA, CDR2 SQIVND (reference sequence). Based on the CDR3 plus reference TRBV19 and TRBJ1-6, the full variable domain is DGGITQSPKYLFRKEGQNVTLSCEQNLNHDAMYWYRQDPGQGLRLIYYSQIVNDFQKGDIAEGYSVSREKKESFPLTVTSAQKNPTAFYLCASRLHQGGGNSPLHFGNGTRLTVT.

The chain recombines TRBV30 with TRBJ2-2; possibly TRBD2 for D (5 bases). Per the germline V gene, CDR1 is GTSNPN and CDR2 is SVGIG (reference sequence). Trimming cost V 0 bases and J 7 bases, with 6 bases left between them. The CDR3 spans 12 residues. The CDR3 DNA follows: TGTGCCTGGAGTGTGAGGGTCGGGGAGCTGTTTTTT. Its protein is CAWSVRVGELFF.

The V gene is TRBV5-1, the J gene TRBJ2-3; TRBD1 is a possible D gene (5 bases). The germline gives CDR1 SGHRS, CDR2 YFSETQ. The CDR3 length is 14 residues. V shed 7 bases and J shed 4 bases, with 16 bases lying between them. The CDR3 DNA reads as TGCGCCAGCCTAGATCAGGGCCTATCAGATACGCAGTATTTT. Its translation is CASLDQGLSDTQYF.

In this sample, this clone turned up a few times. The genes are TRBV29-1 and TRBJ2-2; no firm D call. With 5 bases removed from V and 0 bases from J, the gap between germline ends came to 7 bases. From germline, CDR1 is SQVTM and CDR2 ANQGSEA. The CDR3 is made up of 13 amino acids. This CDR3 reads CSVRVPNTGELFF. CDR3 DNA sequence: TGCAGCGTTCGAGTTCCGAACACCGGGGAGCTGTTTTTT.

The V call is TRBV6-5, the J call TRBJ2-5; a possible D gene is TRBD2 (6 bases). The germline V and J ends were trimmed by 9 bases and 4 bases, with 9 bases remaining between them. CDR1 and CDR2 (germline): MNHEY, SVGAGI. This CDR3 has 11 residues. In DNA, the CDR3 is TGTGCCAGACGGGGAGGAGAGACCCAGTACTTC. Protein sequence: CARRGGETQYF.

For the CDR3, the DNA is TGTGCCAGTAGTCGGTACTTCCGTGTGACGACAGCAACTAATGAAAAACTGTTTTTT. As protein: CASSRYFRVTTATNEKLFF. This chain joins TRBV19 and TRBJ1-4; possibly TRBD1 for D (5 bases). The V and J ends lost 5 bases and 0 bases respectively, with 22 bases between them. The CDR3 runs 19 residues. From germline, CDR1 is LNHDA and CDR2 SQIVND (reference sequence). Drawing the rest from reference TRBV19 and TRBJ1-4, the complete variable domain is DGGITQSPKYLFRKEGQNVTLSCEQNLNHDAMYWYRQDPGQGLRLIYYSQIVNDFQKGDIAEGYSVSREKKESFPLTVTSAQKNPTAFYLCASSRYFRVTTATNEKLFFGSGTQLSVL.

This clone appeared a few times. The chain employs TRBV10-3 and TRBJ1-1, with D hard to call. Germline lookup yields CDR1 ENHRY and CDR2 SYGVKD. The CDR3 is 14 residues long. Between the trimmed V and J ends, which lost 0 bases and 6 bases, there was a span of 11 bases. The CDR3 DNA reads as TGTGCCATCAGTGAGTCGAGAGGGTTCGCTGAAGCTTTCTTT. Translated: CAISESRGFAEAFF.